The TCR beta chain described here comes from a study of molecular identifiers for immune sequencing clone quantification. The overall study: Replicate RNA from approximately 20,000 or 98,000 naive CD8 T cells formed five aliquots; four were sequenced. Study-wide results and caveats: In naive cells, clones above 20 RNA copies held under 1% of molecules, whereas in effector cells they held over 99%.

Trimming removed 5 bases from V and 0 bases from J, with 14 bases in between. This CDR3 region has 16 residues. CDR1 and CDR2 from the germline V gene are SEHNR and FQNEAQ (reference sequence). CD8+CD4-CCR7+CD45RA+ sorting gave the naive CD8 T cells. This clonotype has ten or more counts. Antigen: not known. Previously described methods and listed TCR primers were used for bulk TCR libraries. TCRdb re-derived calls from the PCR reads in MiXCR, one entry per CDR3 protein. Of over 550,000 distinct CDR3 sequences in the sample, roughly 27% were seen once. The receptor was isolated from a human donor in good health. Some libraries in this study had Jurkat cell RNA spiked in. The rearrangement links TRBV7-9 to TRBJ1-3; D is ambiguous. What was sequenced was naive CD8+ T cells from blood, with Jurkat cell RNA spiked in. Subset: FACS-sorted CD8+CD4-CCR7+CD45RA+ naive T cells. DNA for the CDR3: TGTGCCAGCAGCACCACCCACGCCAGCTCTGGAAACACCATATATTTT. This sequence encodes CASSTTHASSGNTIYF.